Here is one T cell receptor (beta chain) with its context. Its antigen is currently not known. Base qualities are not at hand, and no much larger clone is one base apart. This sample was taken from a study of control samples from healthy donors and cancer patients (dated by TCRdb to between 2020 and 2021). Library prep was done by the immunoSEQ multiplex PCR assay. The immuneACCESS repertoire file appears here via TCRdb, limited to in-frame rearrangements. These files lack a portion of the clones; in checked studies, under half of the deficit traces to unresolved V genes, and the cause of the others is not known. This sample has approximately 120,000 clones in its table, and roughly 90% of those were observed once. Under 2% of the sample comes from the top ten. From its cysteine to its phenylalanine, the CDR3 spans 13 amino acids. Left in the record is the CDR3 DNA by itself, 39 bases read in frame from the first base. CDR1 MNHEY and CDR2 SMNVEV were looked up in the germline V gene (reference sequence). A distance of 9 bases separates the germline ends of V and J, which lose 2 bases and 4 bases respectively.

The chain is made from TRBV27 and TRBJ2-7; the D segment may tentatively be TRBD1 or TRBD2, each giving 5 matched bases. The receptor was isolated from a man younger than 30 in good health. Material for sequencing was blood. The nucleotide sequence reads TGTGCCAGCAGTTTACAGGGCGGGTACGAGCAGTACTTC. Translation gives CASSLQGGYEQYF.